This is a list of T cell receptor beta chains from one sample in a study of CD8+CD57+ T cells in acquired aplastic anemia. TCRdb re-called the reads with MiXCR, one entry per CDR3 protein. This sample has around 200,000 distinct CDR3 sequences, with 48% found just once. The sample taken for sequencing was sorted CD4+, CD8+, or CD8+CD57+ T cells (not recorded which) from PBMCs. The receptors were sampled from a human donor with aplastic anemia. Both conserved end residues are part of each CDR3. Each record gives: D gene, clone size, J gene, V gene, CDR3 protein. A D gene is named only where the DNA matches it firmly. Clone size is given for some rows only: seen once, a few or many times, or a class if the clone is expanded.

TRBD1 | . | TRBJ1-2 | TRBV14 | CASSQDWAGGSGYTF
. | . | TRBJ1-1 | TRBV7-2 | CASSFGVMNTEAFF
. | many | TRBJ1-2 | TRBV2 | CASRDNKAGYTF
TRBD2 | . | TRBJ2-6 | TRBV7-2 | CASSWGGDNVLTF
. | many | TRBJ1-6 | TRBV6-1 | CASSEAVRYNSPLHF
TRBD1 | many | TRBJ2-3 | TRBV11-2 | CASSGQGGSTQYF
. | many | TRBJ2-5 | TRBV5-1 | CASSLMSGERETQYF
. | once | TRBJ1-5 | TRBV4-2 | CASSLAATYSNQPQHF
. | many | TRBJ1-2 | TRBV12-3/TRBV12-4 | CASSLGHGYGYTF
. | once | TRBJ2-7 | TRBV10-3 | CAISEVRVIYEQYF
TRBD1 | many | TRBJ1-2 | TRBV15 | CATSRERGRGYGYTF
TRBD2 | many | TRBJ2-7 | TRBV7-8 | CASSLGKLAAEQYF
. | few | TRBJ2-7 | TRBV7-8 | CASSLGLFTYEQYF
. | . | TRBJ1-2 | TRBV29-1 | CSVGGAATAGYGYTF
. | . | TRBJ2-1 | TRBV29-1 | CSVVLHKNNEQFF
. | . | TRBJ2-7 | TRBV29-1 | CSVDPGRGEQYF
. | . | TRBJ1-2 | TRBV2 | CASSVGGGYTF
. | few | TRBJ2-7 | TRBV18 | CASSPPVGGYEQYF
. | few | TRBJ1-2 | TRBV10-2 | CASSLSDSNYGYTF
TRBD2 | many | TRBJ2-1 | TRBV20-1 | CSATPSGGRYEQFF
. | many | TRBJ1-1 | TRBV6-1 | CASSEWGTSKPAFF
. | . | TRBJ1-4 | TRBV6-1 | CASSEALYGRANEKLFF
. | . | . | TRBV10-2 | CASSERRETQYF
. | . | TRBJ2-7 | TRBV15 | CATSREGFTYEQYF
. | . | TRBJ2-7 | TRBV10-3 | CASSGQGSTYEQYF
TRBD1 | many | TRBJ1-2 | TRBV7-2 | CASSLAGQNYGYTF
. | many | TRBJ2-1 | TRBV7-2 | CASSLRRDNEQFF
TRBD1 | few | TRBJ2-1 | TRBV2 | CASRNRGRGNEQFF
. | few | TRBJ1-5 | TRBV10-3 | CAISESIGQPQHF
. | few | TRBJ2-7 | TRBV5-6 | CASSPPGTLSYEQYF
. | few | TRBJ1-5 | TRBV2 | CASSSGDQPQHF
. | . | TRBJ2-1 | TRBV10-2 | CASRIVNEQFF
TRBD2 | . | TRBJ2-5 | TRBV9 | CARLAGGGETQYF
TRBD2 | few | TRBJ2-2 | TRBV11-2 | CASSPYPGGPGGTGELFF
TRBD1 | many | TRBJ1-2 | TRBV19 | CASSFDRGTSYGYTF
. | few | TRBJ2-7 | TRBV15 | CATSARGFSYEQYF